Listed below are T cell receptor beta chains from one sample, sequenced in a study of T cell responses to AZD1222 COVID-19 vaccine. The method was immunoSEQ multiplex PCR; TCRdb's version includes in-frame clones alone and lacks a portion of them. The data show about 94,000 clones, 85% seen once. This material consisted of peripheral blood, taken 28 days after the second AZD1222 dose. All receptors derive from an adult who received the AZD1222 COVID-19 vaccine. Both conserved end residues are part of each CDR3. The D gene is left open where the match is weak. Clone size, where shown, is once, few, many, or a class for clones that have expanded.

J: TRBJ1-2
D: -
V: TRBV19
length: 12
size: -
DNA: TGTGCCAGCCGAGCGGACGCCTATGGCTACACCTTC
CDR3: CASRADAYGYTF

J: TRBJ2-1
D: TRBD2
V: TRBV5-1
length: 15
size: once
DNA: TGCGCCAGTGTTCAACTAGCGACCAAGGGGAATGAGCAGTTCTTC
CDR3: CASVQLATKGNEQFF

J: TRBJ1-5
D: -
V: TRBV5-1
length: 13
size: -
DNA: TGCGCCAGCAGCTTGGCAGGGTATGGGCCCCAGCATTTT
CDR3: CASSLAGYGPQHF

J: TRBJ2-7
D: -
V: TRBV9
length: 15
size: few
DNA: TGTGCCAGCAGCGTAGATCACAGTACATCCTACGAGCAGTACTTC
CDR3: CASSVDHSTSYEQYF

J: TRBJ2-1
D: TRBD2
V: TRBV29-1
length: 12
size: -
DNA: TGCAGCGTTGGGACTAGCCACAATGAGCAGTTCTTC
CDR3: CSVGTSHNEQFF

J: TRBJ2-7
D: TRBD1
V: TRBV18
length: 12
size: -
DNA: TGTGCCAGCTCCGGACAGGGTTACGAGCAGTACTTC
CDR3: CASSGQGYEQYF

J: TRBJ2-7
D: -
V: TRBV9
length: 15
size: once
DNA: TGTGCCAGCAGCGCGGACGGGCCCAAATCCTACGAGCAGTACTTC
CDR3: CASSADGPKSYEQYF

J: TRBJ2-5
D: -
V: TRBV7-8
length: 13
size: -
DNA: TGTGCCAGCAGCCGCCCTCGGGGAGAGACCCAGTACTTC
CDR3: CASSRPRGETQYF

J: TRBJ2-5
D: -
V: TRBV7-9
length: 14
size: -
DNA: TGTGCCAGCAGCTTAGGGGGGGCCGGAGAGACCCAGTACTTC
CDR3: CASSLGGAGETQYF

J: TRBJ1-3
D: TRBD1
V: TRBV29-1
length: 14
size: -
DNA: TGCAGCGACCCCGACAGGGGCTCTGGAAACACCATATATTTT
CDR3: CSDPDRGSGNTIYF

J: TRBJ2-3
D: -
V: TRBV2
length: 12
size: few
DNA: TGTGCCAGCAGTGAAGCGACAGATACGCAGTATTTT
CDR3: CASSEATDTQYF

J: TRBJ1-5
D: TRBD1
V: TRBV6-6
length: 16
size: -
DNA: TGTGCCAGCAGTTACACGCCCGGGACAGTCGATCAGCCCCAGCATTTT
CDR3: CASSYTPGTVDQPQHF

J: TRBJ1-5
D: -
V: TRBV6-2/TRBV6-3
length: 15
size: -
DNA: TGTGCCAGCAGTTACGGCTGGGGGCTTGGTCAGCCCCAGCATTTT
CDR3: CASSYGWGLGQPQHF

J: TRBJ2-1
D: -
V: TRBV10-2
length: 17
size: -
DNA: TGCGCCAGCAGTGTGGCGTATAGCGGCGTCTCCTACAATGAGCAGTTCTTC
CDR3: CASSVAYSGVSYNEQFF

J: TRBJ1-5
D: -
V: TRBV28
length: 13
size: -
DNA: TGTGCCAGCAGCTTTCGCGAATATCAGCCCCAGCATTTT
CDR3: CASSFREYQPQHF

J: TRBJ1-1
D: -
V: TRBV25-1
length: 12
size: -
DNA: TGTGCCAGCAGTGGCCGGTACACTGAAGCTTTCTTT
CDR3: CASSGRYTEAFF

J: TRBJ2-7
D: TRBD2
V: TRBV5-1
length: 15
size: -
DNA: TGCGCCAGCAGCTTGACTAGCGGGAGGGCTTACGAGCAGTACTTC
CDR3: CASSLTSGRAYEQYF

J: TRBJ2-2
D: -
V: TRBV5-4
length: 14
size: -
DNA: TGTGCCAGCAGCTTTGGGGGGCGCACCGGGGAGCTGTTTTTT
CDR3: CASSFGGRTGELFF

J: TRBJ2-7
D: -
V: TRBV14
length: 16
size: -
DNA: TGTGCCAGCAGCCCCAGACAGGGCGGGGTCTCCTACGAGCAGTACTTC
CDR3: CASSPRQGGVSYEQYF

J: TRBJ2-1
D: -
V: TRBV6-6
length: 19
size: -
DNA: TGTGCCAGCAGTCGGGTACCCTGGGAGGGCAGGGGGCCGATCAATGAGCAGTTCTTC
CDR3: CASSRVPWEGRGPINEQFF

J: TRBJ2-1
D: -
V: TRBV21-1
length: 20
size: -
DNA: TGTGCCAGCAGCAAAGTCCGACTAGCGGGAGTTACGAGAACATACAATGAGCAGTTCTTC
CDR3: CASSKVRLAGVTRTYNEQFF

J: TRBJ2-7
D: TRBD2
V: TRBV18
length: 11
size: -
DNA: TGTGCCAGTCTAGCGGGGCGCGAGCAGTACTTC
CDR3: CASLAGREQYF

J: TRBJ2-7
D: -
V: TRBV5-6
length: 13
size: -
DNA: TGTGCCAGCAAAAGCGGGTTAGCCTACGAGCAGTACTTC
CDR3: CASKSGLAYEQYF

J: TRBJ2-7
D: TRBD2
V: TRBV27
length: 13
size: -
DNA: TGTGCCAGCAGTTTTGGGACTACCTACGAGCAGTACTTC
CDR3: CASSFGTTYEQYF

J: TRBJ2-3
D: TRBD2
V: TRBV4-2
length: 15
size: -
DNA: TGTGCCAGCAGCCAGGGGACTAGCGGGACGTCTACGCAGTATTTT
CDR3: CASSQGTSGTSTQYF

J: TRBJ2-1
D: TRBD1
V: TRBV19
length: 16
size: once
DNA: TGTGCCAGTTTCCGAACCTGGACAGGCTCCTACAATGAGCAGTTCTTC
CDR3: CASFRTWTGSYNEQFF

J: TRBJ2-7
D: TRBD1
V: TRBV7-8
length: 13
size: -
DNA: TGTGCCAGCAAGGTAGACAGGGGCTACGAGCAGTACTTC
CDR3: CASKVDRGYEQYF

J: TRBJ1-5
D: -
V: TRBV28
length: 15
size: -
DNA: TGTGCCAGCAGGAAACAGGGACCTAGCAATCAGCCCCAGCATTTT
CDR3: CASRKQGPSNQPQHF